This record looks at one TCR beta chain sequence and its context. Its target is not known. Looked up from germline, CDR1 is SNHLY and CDR2 is FYNNEI. This CDR3 contains 11 residues. Trimming stripped 7 bases from V and 7 bases from J, with 8 bases between. This sample is part of a study of cytomegalovirus exposure and HLA in healthy donors. Study results and caveats: Sequencing probably produced one cluster of sequence variants that were highly shared. Researchers counted around 180 TCR beta chains as cytomegalovirus-associated. Follow-up analysis seemed to connect common viral pathogens with several of the most significant clusters identified.

The study ran its PCR with 60 Vbeta and 13 Jbeta primers. Data came from immunoSEQ multiplex PCR; TCRdb stores just in-frame clones and leaves some out. The sample includes hundreds of thousands of clones, around 80% of them seen just once. Sample: PBMCs. This chain uses TRBV2 with TRBJ1-3; D not resolved. This receptor was obtained from a boy aged 5-17 years in good health and CMV-seronegative. CDR3 sequence: CASMAFNTIYF. In nucleotides, the CDR3 is TGTGCCAGCATGGCATTCAACACCATATATTTT.